Listed below are T cell receptor beta chains from one sample, sequenced in a study of cytomegalovirus exposure and HLA in healthy donors. Sequenced by immunoSEQ multiplex PCR; TCRdb stores in-frame clones only, minus some. This table has 250,000 to 300,000 clones, 65% to 90% appearing once. The specimen sequenced was PBMCs. The origin of the receptors is a woman younger than 30 in good health and CMV-seronegative. Each CDR3 is given with its conserved first and last residue. A D gene is named only where the DNA matches it firmly. The size entry is marked missing in some rows and otherwise reads once, few, many or a size class.

j_call | v_call | clone_size | d_call | cdr3_aa | cdr3_nt
TRBJ2-1 | TRBV5-4 | NA | NA | CASSKSSYNEQFF | TGTGCCAGCAGCAAGAGCTCCTACAATGAGCAGTTCTTC
TRBJ2-5 | TRBV6-1 | NA | NA | CAISLARGGETQYF | TGTGCCATCTCCCTCGCCAGGGGCGGGGAGACCCAGTACTTC
TRBJ1-5 | TRBV5-1 | NA | TRBD1 | CASSLKTGDNQPQHF | TGCGCCAGCAGTTTGAAGACAGGGGACAATCAGCCCCAGCATTTT
TRBJ1-6 | TRBV11-2 | few | NA | CASSKGQFNSPLHF | TGTGCCAGCAGCAAAGGACAGTTTAATTCACCCCTCCACTTT
TRBJ1-2 | TRBV5-1 | NA | TRBD1 | CASSLRGQVYGYTF | TGCGCCAGCAGCTTACGGGGACAGGTTTATGGCTACACCTTC
TRBJ1-4 | TRBV30 | NA | TRBD1 | CAWSSGQGVGKLFF | TGTGCCTGGAGTTCGGGACAGGGGGTAGGGAAACTGTTTTTT
TRBJ2-7 | TRBV5-1 | NA | TRBD2 | CASSLPRRGSGRSVGSYEQYF | TGCGCCAGCAGCTTGCCTCGTCGGGGTAGCGGGAGGAGCGTAGGATCCTACGAGCAGTACTTC
TRBJ1-1 | TRBV5-1 | NA | NA | CASSGDTEAFF | TGCGCCAGTTCAGGGGACACTGAAGCTTTCTTT
TRBJ1-1 | TRBV6-1 | few | NA | CASGMGSEAFF | TGTGCCAGCGGAATGGGGAGTGAAGCTTTCTTT
TRBJ1-4 | TRBV5-1 | NA | TRBD1 | CASSLGDRGEKLFF | TGCGCCAGCAGCTTGGGAGACAGGGGTGAAAAACTGTTTTTT
TRBJ2-7 | TRBV7-2 | once | NA | CASSAYTGKYYEQYF | TGTGCCAGCAGCGCATATACAGGGAAGTACTACGAGCAGTACTTC
TRBJ1-1 | TRBV5-1 | NA | TRBD1 | CASRSRDRGLGNTEAFF | TGCGCCAGCAGGTCTAGGGACAGGGGGCTCGGGAACACTGAAGCTTTCTTT
TRBJ1-1 | TRBV4-2 | NA | TRBD1 | CASSQDRGLTNAEAFF | TGTGCCAGCAGCCAAGACAGGGGGCTTACTAACGCTGAAGCTTTCTTT
TRBJ2-5 | TRBV9 | NA | TRBD2 | CASSVGVSGVGLGETQYF | TGTGCCAGCAGCGTAGGCGTTAGCGGGGTCGGTTTGGGCGAGACCCAGTACTTC
TRBJ1-1 | TRBV9 | once | NA | CASSDEGTEAFF | TGTGCCAGCAGCGATGAGGGTACTGAAGCTTTCTTT
TRBJ2-7 | TRBV4-1 | NA | TRBD2 | CASSPRLAGSYEQYF | TGCGCCAGCAGCCCGAGACTAGCGGGATCCTACGAGCAGTACTTC
TRBJ1-1 | TRBV9 | NA | NA | CASSVDLGQGTEAFF | TGTGCCAGCAGCGTGGACCTAGGGCAGGGCACTGAAGCTTTCTTT
TRBJ2-1 | TRBV29-1 | NA | TRBD1 | CSVDRTGAYNEQFF | TGCAGCGTTGACAGGACAGGGGCCTACAATGAGCAGTTCTTC
TRBJ2-3 | TRBV4-3 | NA | TRBD1 | CASSQYRGDTQYF | TGCGCCAGCAGCCAGTACAGGGGGGATACGCAGTATTTT
TRBJ2-2 | TRBV6-5 | NA | NA | CASTLDRNTGELFF | TGTGCCAGCACTCTAGACAGGAACACCGGGGAGCTGTTTTTT
TRBJ1-1 | TRBV4-1 | NA | TRBD1 | CASSPLPIDRGNTEAFF | TGCGCCAGCAGCCCCCTTCCAATCGACAGGGGGAACACTGAAGCTTTCTTT
TRBJ2-3 | TRBV28 | NA | TRBD2 | CASSLTSGSTDTQYF | TGTGCCAGCAGTTTAACTAGCGGAAGCACAGATACGCAGTATTTT
TRBJ1-2 | TRBV29-1 | NA | NA | CSVGVGGNYGYTF | TGCAGCGTAGGCGTGGGGGGGAACTATGGCTACACCTTC
TRBJ2-3 | TRBV7-2 | NA | TRBD2 | CASSYGGDNTQYF | TGTGCCAGCAGCTATGGGGGGGATAATACGCAGTATTTT
TRBJ1-4 | TRBV2 | NA | TRBD1 | CASSADRGAEKLFF | TGTGCCAGCAGTGCCGACAGGGGGGCGGAAAAACTGTTTTTT
TRBJ1-1 | TRBV13 | NA | NA | CASSSKRVEAFF | TGTGCCAGCAGCTCGAAACGGGTAGAAGCTTTCTTT
TRBJ2-1 | TRBV19 | few | NA | CASSLSNEQFF | TGTGCCAGTAGCCTATCGAATGAGCAGTTCTTC
TRBJ2-7 | TRBV6-1 | NA | NA | CASSETGGNYEQYF | TGTGCCAGCAGTGAAACCGGGGGTAACTACGAGCAGTACTTC
TRBJ2-1 | TRBV7-7 | NA | NA | CASSPGGVNEQFF | TGTGCTAGCAGCCCCGGGGGAGTCAATGAGCAGTTCTTC
TRBJ1-5 | TRBV19 | once | NA | CASSLRPQGGNQPQHF | TGTGCCAGTAGTCTTCGACCACAGGGAGGGAATCAGCCCCAGCATTTT
TRBJ1-5 | TRBV28 | once | NA | CASTSRGTVNVLVYQPQHF | TGTGCCAGCACTTCAAGGGGGACGGTCAACGTGTTGGTCTACCAGCCCCAGCATTTT
TRBJ1-3 | TRBV12-5 | NA | NA | CASGPVGSGNTIYF | TGTGCTAGTGGGCCCGTCGGTTCTGGAAACACCATATATTTT
TRBJ2-7 | TRBV19 | NA | NA | CASSIRQSYEQYF | TGTGCCAGTAGTATCCGACAGAGCTACGAGCAGTACTTC
TRBJ2-7 | TRBV7-2 | NA | NA | CASSIPGQAPGREQYF | TGTGCCAGCAGCATCCCGGGCCAGGCCCCTGGGAGGGAGCAGTACTTC
TRBJ1-5 | TRBV6-1 | NA | TRBD1 | CASSWDRAGNQPQHF | TGTGCCAGCAGTTGGGACAGGGCGGGCAATCAGCCCCAGCATTTT
TRBJ1-3 | TRBV30 | NA | NA | CAAEQKAGNTIYF | TGTGCCGCCGAACAGAAAGCTGGAAACACCATATATTTT
TRBJ2-5 | TRBV9 | NA | NA | CASSAGGAKETQYF | TGTGCCAGCAGTGCCGGAGGGGCGAAAGAGACCCAGTACTTC
TRBJ1-2 | TRBV7-9 | NA | TRBD1 | CASRGQNYGYTF | TGTGCCAGCAGGGGACAGAACTATGGCTACACCTTC
TRBJ1-2 | TRBV6-5 | NA | TRBD1 | CASSGTGVVGYTF | TGTGCCAGCAGCGGAACAGGGGTGGTTGGCTACACCTTC
TRBJ1-1 | TRBV9 | NA | NA | CASSPGGSNTEAFF | TGTGCCAGCAGCCCGGGGGGGTCGAACACTGAAGCTTTCTTT
TRBJ2-7 | TRBV6-5 | NA | NA | CASSPGLTAYEQYF | TGTGCCAGCAGTCCGGGACTCACAGCCTACGAGCAGTACTTC
TRBJ2-2 | TRBV4-1 | NA | NA | CASSPGLNTGELFF | TGCGCCAGCAGCCCCGGGTTGAACACCGGGGAGCTGTTTTTT
TRBJ1-1 | TRBV1 | few | NA | CTSSQGGGSMNTEAFF | TGCACCAGCAGCCAAGGTGGGGGCAGCATGAACACTGAAGCTTTCTTT
TRBJ2-5 | TRBV30 | few | TRBD2 | CASTTGGGGAQYF | TGTGCCTCTACAACGGGCGGGGGAGGAGCCCAGTACTTC
TRBJ1-3 | TRBV30 | NA | NA | CAWDLIPGGAQGNTIYF | TGTGCCTGGGACCTAATCCCGGGGGGGGCGCAGGGAAACACCATATATTTT
TRBJ1-1 | TRBV6-1 | once | NA | CASLTSWGTGTFF | NA
TRBJ1-5 | TRBV4-3 | few | TRBD1 | CASSRGQGSPPQHF | TGCGCCAGCAGCCGAGGACAGGGGTCTCCGCCCCAGCATTTT
TRBJ2-7 | TRBV29-1 | NA | NA | CSVDRGATGGDEQYF | TGCAGCGTCGACCGCGGCGCGACCGGGGGTGACGAGCAGTACTTC
TRBJ2-2 | TRBV29-1 | NA | NA | CSVPHTGELFF | TGCAGCGTTCCTCACACCGGGGAGCTGTTTTTT
TRBJ2-7 | TRBV2 | NA | TRBD1 | CASSTGTGYNEQYF | TGTGCCAGCTCAACCGGGACAGGGTACAACGAGCAGTACTTC
TRBJ1-2 | TRBV5-1 | NA | NA | CASKKTGANYGYTF | TGCGCCAGCAAAAAGACAGGAGCTAACTATGGCTACACCTTC
TRBJ1-1 | TRBV28 | NA | NA | CASSDSGRAEAFF | TGTGCCAGCAGTGACTCAGGGAGGGCTGAAGCTTTCTTT
TRBJ1-2 | TRBV25-1 | NA | NA | CASSPGNYGYTF | TGTGCCAGCAGTCCAGGGAACTATGGCTACACCTTC
TRBJ2-2 | TRBV18 | NA | TRBD1 | CASSRAQGSNTGELFF | TGTGCCAGCTCACGAGCACAGGGGTCCAACACCGGGGAGCTGTTTTTT